These T cell receptor beta chains were read from a single sample in a study of cytomegalovirus exposure and HLA in healthy donors. Assay used: immunoSEQ multiplex PCR; TCRdb lists only in-frame clones, some missing. The data show under 150,000 clones, approximately 80% seen once. The sequencing sample was made of PBMCs. These receptors all stem from a man aged 25-40 years in good health and CMV-seronegative. CDR3s include the opening cysteine and the closing phenylalanine or tryptophan. D genes are given only for firm matches. Not all rows give a size; the values are once, few, many and, for expanded clones, a class.

clone size	D gene	V gene	J gene	CDR3 DNA	CDR3 protein
-	-	TRBV19	TRBJ2-1	TGTGCCAGTAGTTTTTCGCGCAATGAGCAGTTCTTC	CASSFSRNEQFF
-	TRBD2	TRBV7-9	TRBJ2-1	TGTGCCACCACCGGGACTAGCGGCTACAATGAGCAGTTCTTC	CATTGTSGYNEQFF
few	-	TRBV5-6	TRBJ1-4	TGTGCCAGCAGCTTTCTCGCCAGGGAAAATGAAAAACTGTTTTTT	CASSFLARENEKLFF
-	TRBD2	TRBV4-2	TRBJ2-1	TGTGCCAGCAGCCAAGGAGAAGGGAGGGGCTCCTACAATGAGCAGTTCTTC	CASSQGEGRGSYNEQFF
once	-	TRBV5-1	TRBJ2-2	TGCGCCAGCAGCTTGGGGGCTGAGCACACCGGGGAGCTGTTTTTT	CASSLGAEHTGELFF
-	-	TRBV30	TRBJ2-7	TGTGCCTGGAGTGGACAGGGAGGCCGCGAGCAGTACTTC	CAWSGQGGREQYF
-	TRBD1	TRBV28	TRBJ1-2	TGTGCCAGCAGTCCCGTGGGACAGGTGACTGATGGCTACACCTTC	CASSPVGQVTDGYTF
once	TRBD1	TRBV6-5	TRBJ2-7	TGTGCCAGCAGCCGGGACAGGGCAGCGTCCTACGAGCAGTACTTC	CASSRDRAASYEQYF
-	TRBD2	TRBV11-3	TRBJ2-7	TGTGCCAGCAGGCTAGCGGGAGGGCTCACCTCCTACGAGCAGTACTTC	CASRLAGGLTSYEQYF
-	TRBD2	TRBV30	TRBJ2-5	TGTGCCTGGAGGCGGGGGGCGGGTGAGACCCAGTACTTC	CAWRRGAGETQYF
-	TRBD2	TRBV2	TRBJ2-3	TGTGCCAGCAGACCCACAGGACTAGCGGGAATAAAAGATACGCAGTATTTT	CASRPTGLAGIKDTQYF
-	-	TRBV7-9	TRBJ2-4	TGTTCCAGCAGCTCCCCGGGGCAGGGGCACATTCAGTACTTC	CSSSSPGQGHIQYF
-	-	TRBV6-6	TRBJ1-2	TGTGCCAGCAGGGAGGGGATGCTAGTGATTAACTATGGCTACACCTTC	CASREGMLVINYGYTF
-	-	TRBV9	TRBJ1-5	TGTGCCAGCAGCGGCTCAGGGTTTGGCAATCAGCCCCAGCATTTT	CASSGSGFGNQPQHF
-	TRBD1	TRBV4-1	TRBJ2-7	TGCGCCAGCAGCCCTGGACAGGGGGCGGGCGAGCAGTACTTC	CASSPGQGAGEQYF
-	-	TRBV19	TRBJ1-2	TGTGCCAGTACCCGACACCCTAACTATGGCTACACCTTC	CASTRHPNYGYTF
-	TRBD1	TRBV28	TRBJ1-5	TGTGCCAGCAGGTCCGGGACAGGGGGCTTTCAGCCCCAGAATTTT	CASRSGTGGFQPQNF
-	-	TRBV27	TRBJ2-4	TGTGCCAGCAGTTTCGGGCTGGGAGGTTTGAAAAACATTCAGTACTTC	CASSFGLGGLKNIQYF
-	-	TRBV12-5	TRBJ1-1	TGTGCTAGTGGTTTTGGACAGATGAACACTGAAGCTTTCTTT	CASGFGQMNTEAFF
-	TRBD1	TRBV28	TRBJ1-5	TGTGCCAGCAGTTCCCCACAGGGGAATCAGCCCCAGCATTTT	CASSSPQGNQPQHF
-	TRBD2	TRBV7-2	TRBJ2-1	TGTGCCAGCAGCTTAGATTGGACTAGCGGAAACAATGAGCAGTTCTTC	CASSLDWTSGNNEQFF
once	-	TRBV10-2	TRBJ1-4	TGCGCCAGCAGTGAGCAACAGGGCCCTAATGAAAAACTGTTTTTT	CASSEQQGPNEKLFF
-	TRBD1	TRBV10-1	TRBJ2-7	TGCGCCAGCAGTGAGTCTAGGACAGGGAGCTACGAGCAGTACTTC	CASSESRTGSYEQYF
-	-	TRBV9	TRBJ1-1	TGTGCCAGCAGCCCCGGACAGAGGAACACTGAAGCTTTCTTT	CASSPGQRNTEAFF
-	-	TRBV7-9	TRBJ2-7	TGTTCCAGCAGCTTATGGCAGGACGAGCAGTACTTC	CSSSLWQDEQYF
-	TRBD2	TRBV13	TRBJ2-1	TGTGCCAGCAACTTGGGACTAGATGCGCTGAATGAGCAGTTCTTC	CASNLGLDALNEQFF
-	-	TRBV7-9	TRBJ1-4	TGTGCCAGCAGCTTAAACGGCATCGGGGAAAAACTGTTTTTT	CASSLNGIGEKLFF
-	-	TRBV27	TRBJ1-1	TGTGCCAGCAGTTCACGGACTGAGAACACTGAAGCTTTCTTT	CASSSRTENTEAFF
-	TRBD1	TRBV19	TRBJ2-7	TGTGCCAGTAGGGTAACTGGGACAGGAGCCGAGCAGTACTTC	CASRVTGTGAEQYF
-	TRBD2	TRBV5-4	TRBJ2-1	TGTGCCAGCAAAAGAGCGGGAGGGCTGGGCAATGAGCAGTTCTTC	CASKRAGGLGNEQFF
-	TRBD1	TRBV7-2	TRBJ2-7	TGTGCCAGCAGTTTCACGACAGGGAGCGCCTACGAGCAGTACTTC	CASSFTTGSAYEQYF
-	TRBD1	TRBV27	TRBJ1-4	TGTGCCAGCAGCCCGGGGACAGTCAATGAAAAACTGTTTTTT	CASSPGTVNEKLFF
-	-	TRBV4-1	TRBJ1-1	TGCGCCAGCAGCCAAAAAGGGGCCCTTGGGGGGATGAACACTGAAGCTTTCTTT	CASSQKGALGGMNTEAFF
-	-	TRBV5-6	TRBJ1-1	TGTGCCAGCAGCTGGGACTCCGGTTTGGGGAACACTGAAGCTTTCTTT	CASSWDSGLGNTEAFF
few	-	TRBV6-1	TRBJ1-5	TGTGCCAGCAGTGAAGAATATAGCAATCAGCCCCAGCATTTT	CASSEEYSNQPQHF
-	-	TRBV14	TRBJ2-1	TGTGCCAGCAGCCCCCTAGGCTCCTACAATGAGCAGTTCTTC	CASSPLGSYNEQFF
-	TRBD2	TRBV4-1	TRBJ2-2	TGCGCCAGCAGCCATGACGCCCTGAACGCGGGAGTAACCGGGGAGCTGTTTTTT	CASSHDALNAGVTGELFF
-	-	TRBV29-1	TRBJ1-1	TGCAGCGTTGAAGATTGGGGGGTACTCATGAACACTGAAGCTTTCTTT	CSVEDWGVLMNTEAFF
-	TRBD1	TRBV9	TRBJ2-3	TGTGCCAGCAGCGATGACGTGGGACAGGGGGCAGATACGCAGTATTTT	CASSDDVGQGADTQYF
-	TRBD1	TRBV6-5	TRBJ2-7	TGTGCCAGCAGTTACTCTGCAGGGGGCCTCTACGAGCAGTACTTC	CASSYSAGGLYEQYF
-	-	TRBV6-1	TRBJ2-3	TGTGCCAGCAGTGAAAAGCCCCTAGCGCCGTACACAGATACGCAGTATTTT	CASSEKPLAPYTDTQYF